The 19 T cell receptor beta chains in this list originate from one sample, sequenced in a study of T cell responses to AZD1222 COVID-19 vaccine (dated by TCRdb to the early 2020s). Read against the paper, the sample's time point label means: baseline before first vaccination. Reading the label with the study, this specimen's treatment or condition is: meningococcal conjugate vaccine given as trial control. Libraries were made using the immunoSEQ multiplex PCR assay. Held by TCRdb, this immuneACCESS table contains in-frame sequences only and omits some clones. Under half of the omission traces to an unresolved V gene where checked; the cause of the rest is unknown. This sample gives approximately 89,000 clones in total; 75% to 95% of them show up just once. Of the sample, 3.5% to 5% is held by the ten largest clones. Sequenced material: peripheral blood, taken on day 0 of MenACWY control vaccination. The receptors derive from an adult in good health.

The chain carries TRBV10-2 and TRBJ1-2, with 7 bases lining up with TRBD1. With V trimmed by 7 bases and J by 6 bases, 14 bases remained unmatched. The germline V gene encodes CDR1 WSHSY and CDR2 SAAADI. This CDR3 spans 15 amino acids. CDR3 amino acids: CASTKTGFEKNGYTF. In DNA form, the CDR3 reads TGCGCCAGCACCAAGACAGGGTTCGAGAAGAATGGCTACACCTTC.

This clone was picked up a small number of times. This chain joins TRBV13 and TRBJ2-7; possibly TRBD1 for D (5 bases). V dropped 4 bases and J dropped 3 bases, with 13 bases sitting between them. The CDR3 consists of 14 residues. Per the germline V gene, CDR1 is PRHDT and CDR2 is FYEKMQ (reference sequence). CDR3 sequence: CASSSGLGNYEQYF. The CDR3 bases are TGTGCCAGCAGCTCAGGGCTAGGGAACTACGAGCAGTACTTC.

The chain couples TRBV28 to TRBJ2-7, with 8 bases lining up with TRBD2. Germline V lookup: CDR1 MDHEN, CDR2 SYDVKM. V trimming: 5 bases; J trimming: 6 bases; junction bases outside the gene matches: 6. The CDR3 is 13 amino acids. As DNA, the CDR3 is TGTGCCAGCAGTCCGGGGGGGATGATCGAGCAGTACTTC. Translated, it gives CASSPGGMIEQYF.

The chain employs TRBV6-2 or TRBV6-3 and TRBJ2-2, with 10 bases aligning to TRBD2. The germline CDR1 and CDR2 sequences are MNHEY and SVGEGT. V shed 5 bases and J 5 bases; nucleotides not matched to a gene: 2. The CDR3 is 14 residues long. The CDR3: CASSQGLATGELFF. CDR3 DNA sequence: TGTGCCAGCAGTCAGGGACTAGCGACCGGGGAGCTGTTTTTT.

The V call is TRBV9, the J call TRBJ2-1; TRBD2 matches 16 bases. Germline V gene lookup returns CDR1 SGDLS and CDR2 YYNGEE. There are 19 residues in the CDR3. V shed 4 bases and J 2 bases; nucleotides not matched to a gene: 9. The CDR3 loop reads CASSLGLAGGVRTYNEQFF. The CDR3 nucleotides are TGTGCCAGCAGCTTGGGACTAGCGGGAGGGGTTAGGACCTACAATGAGCAGTTCTTC.

This clone was recorded once. This chain joins TRBV9 and TRBJ2-2; no firm D call. Between the trimmed V and J ends, which lost 4 bases and 4 bases, there was a span of 11 bases. CDR1 and CDR2 (germline): SGDLS, YYNGEE. The CDR3 is 14 amino acids. The CDR3 loop is CASSPPAGTGELFF. CDR3 nucleotides: TGTGCCAGCAGCCCCCCCGCTGGCACCGGGGAGCTGTTTTTT.

This chain connects TRBV28 to TRBJ2-1; 7 nucleotides agree with TRBD2. J was trimmed by 5 bases and V by 4 bases; bases with no gene match: 20. Germline V gene data show CDR1 as MDHEN and CDR2 as SYDVKM. The CDR3 runs 19 residues. CDR3 sequence reads: CASSSKSAGLTHTHNEQFF. CDR3 sequence (DNA): TGTGCCAGCAGTTCAAAGTCAGCGGGATTAACACACACACACAATGAGCAGTTCTTC. The complete variable domain, with remaining parts taken from reference TRBV28 and TRBJ2-1, reads DVKVTQSSRYLVKRTGEKVFLECVQDMDHENMFWYRQDPGLGLRLIYFSYDVKMKEKGDIPEGYSVSREKKERFSLILESASTNQTSMYLCASSSKSAGLTHTHNEQFFGPGTRLTVL.

This chain connects TRBV4-1 to TRBJ2-1, with 8 bases identical to TRBD2. Germline assignment: CDR1 MGHRA and CDR2 YSYEKL. Trimming removed 1 base from V and 0 bases from J; junction bases left unmatched: 5. This CDR3 is 17 amino acids long. CDR3 amino acids: CASSQGPGGSSYNEQFF. CDR3 coding DNA: TGCGCCAGCAGCCAAGGGCCGGGGGGGAGCTCCTACAATGAGCAGTTCTTC.

This sequence joins TRBV7-3 and TRBJ2-1; D not resolved. V was trimmed by 3 bases and J by 9 bases, leaving 9 bases between them. The CDR3 totals 12 residues. Germline V CDR1 and CDR2: SGHTA, FQGTGA. The DNA of the CDR3 is TGTGCCAGCAGCTTCGGAAACAGTGAGCAGTTCTTC. Protein product: CASSFGNSEQFF.

This clone was observed a single time. The chain is built from TRBV5-8 and TRBJ2-7; D tentatively fits TRBD1 or TRBD2 (5 bases each). V was cut by 4 bases and J by 7 bases, with 21 bases left in between. Germline-derived CDR1 and CDR2 are SGHTS and YDEGEE. The CDR3 contains 15 residues. CDR3 residues: CASSRRGTQGLEQYF. As DNA, the CDR3 is TGTGCCAGCAGCCGCCGTGGGACCCAAGGTTTGGAGCAGTACTTC. The full variable domain, completed using reference TRBV5-8 and TRBJ2-7, is EAGVTQSPTHLIKTRGQQATLRCSPISGHTSVYWYQQALGLGLQFLLWYDEGEERNRGNFPPRFSGRQFPNYSSELNVNALELEDSALYLCASSRRGTQGLEQYFGPGTRLTVT.

CDR3 in amino acids: CASSTSGRAEQFF. Written as DNA, the CDR3 is TGTGCCAGCAGCACTAGCGGGAGGGCCGAGCAGTTCTTC. The rearrangement uses TRBV27 and TRBJ2-1, with 13 bases identical to TRBD2. The CDR3 spans 13 residues. Trimming took 6 bases from V and 10 from J; bases not matched to a gene: 3. Germline values: CDR1 MNHEY, CDR2 SMNVEV (reference sequence).

This chain joins TRBV29-1 and TRBJ1-2; D is unresolved. CDR3 length: 12 amino acids. The germline V gene has CDR1 SQVTM and CDR2 ANQGSEA. Trimming cost V 3 bases and J 6 bases, with 11 bases left between them. The CDR3 here is CSVDPPLNGYTF. Written as DNA, the CDR3 is TGCAGCGTTGACCCCCCCCTGAATGGCTACACCTTC.

The chain has TRBV5-5 and TRBJ1-2; 10 bases line up with TRBD1. The CDR3 loop spans 14 amino acids. The germline V gene encodes CDR1 SGHKS and CDR2 YYEKEE (reference sequence). Germline trimming cut 3 bases from V and 7 bases from J; bases unmatched to any gene: 6. The DNA for the CDR3 is TGTGCCAGCAGCTGGACAGGGGGACGGGGTGGCTACACCTTC. The encoded protein is CASSWTGGRGGYTF.

The chain combines TRBV27 with TRBJ2-7; D may correspond to TRBD1 or TRBD2 (6 bases each). CDR1 MNHEY and CDR2 SMNVEV come from the germline V gene (reference sequence). CDR3 length: 15 amino acids. The V and J ends lost 4 bases and 2 bases respectively, with 15 bases between them. In DNA, the CDR3 is TGTGCCAGCAGTTCCTATGGGGGGCGTACCTACGAGCAGTACTTC. It is translated as CASSSYGGRTYEQYF.

The chain recombines TRBV28 with TRBJ2-1, with a tentative D call TRBD2 (7 bases). CDR1 and CDR2 (germline): MDHEN, SYDVKM. Trimming removed 5 bases at V and 8 bases at J, with 22 bases between. The CDR3 has 16 amino acids. In nucleotides, the CDR3 is TGTGCCAGCAGTCCCGCCCCCGCGGGGGCCGGGGATGAGCAGTTCTTC. Protein product: CASSPAPAGAGDEQFF.

In its sample, this clone was seen once. The CDR3 sequence: CASLGYLTYEQYF. CDR3 nucleotides: TGTGCCAGTCTAGGGTACTTAACCTACGAGCAGTACTTC. This chain uses TRBV2 with TRBJ2-7; D gene uncertain. Germline loops: CDR1 SNHLY, CDR2 FYNNEI. This CDR3 comprises 13 residues. V lost 9 bases, J lost 2 bases, and 14 bases lay in between.

This clone was counted once. The chain combines TRBV4-3 with TRBJ2-7; D is perhaps TRBD1 (5 bases). This CDR3 contains 13 residues. Looked up from germline, CDR1 is LGHNA and CDR2 is YSLEER. Trimming took off 1 base at V and 6 bases at J, with 10 bases between the two ends. The CDR3 bases are TGCGCCAGCAGCCAAGGGGAAGGGGCCGAGCAGTACTTC. This encodes CASSQGEGAEQYF.

The V and J genes are TRBV28 and TRBJ2-7; D might be TRBD1 or TRBD2, each matching 5 bases. There are 17 residues in the CDR3. Trimming removed 5 bases from V and 0 bases from J, with 20 bases in between. Germline CDR1 MDHEN, CDR2 SYDVKM. DNA of the CDR3: TGTGCCAGCAGTAACCCGCCCCAGGGACCGAGCTCCTACGAGCAGTACTTC. Amino acids: CASSNPPQGPSSYEQYF.

The chain uses TRBV6-5 and TRBJ1-1; possibly TRBD1 for D (5 bases). Germline CDR1 reads MNHEY; CDR2 reads SVGAGI. The CDR3 extends over 14 amino acids. Deletions cut 6 bases from V and 4 bases from J, with 15 bases between. This CDR3 is CASRGRFSSTEAFF. The DNA for the CDR3 is TGTGCCAGCAGGGGGCGGTTTTCGTCCACTGAAGCTTTCTTT.